This T cell receptor (beta chain) appears in the sequencing data of a study of identical twins. The germline V gene encodes CDR1 SEHNR and CDR2 FQNEAQ (reference sequence). CDR3 length: 15 amino acids. V lost 3 bases and J lost 2, with 10 bases in between. TCRdb reprocessed the 5' RACE reads via MiXCR and lists one record per CDR3 protein. The sample includes around 340,000 distinct CDR3 sequences, 9% to 15% of them seen just once. These data were also reused for a study on yellow fever vaccine responses in identical twins.

Sample: CD8+ T cells sorted from blood. The source is a woman aged 18-35 years in good health. The V call is TRBV7-9, the J call TRBJ2-2, with TRBD1 as a possible D gene (5 bases). DNA of the CDR3: TGTGCCAGCAGCTTTGACAGCAGCAACACCGGGGAGCTGTTTTTT. Translating gives CASSFDSSNTGELFF. Drawing the rest from reference TRBV7-9 and TRBJ2-2, the complete variable domain is DTGVSQNPRHKITKRGQNVTFRCDPISEHNRLYWYRQTLGQGPEFLTYFQNEAQLEKSRLLSDRFSAERPKGSFSTLEIQRTEQGDSAMYLCASSFDSSNTGELFFGEGSRLTVL.